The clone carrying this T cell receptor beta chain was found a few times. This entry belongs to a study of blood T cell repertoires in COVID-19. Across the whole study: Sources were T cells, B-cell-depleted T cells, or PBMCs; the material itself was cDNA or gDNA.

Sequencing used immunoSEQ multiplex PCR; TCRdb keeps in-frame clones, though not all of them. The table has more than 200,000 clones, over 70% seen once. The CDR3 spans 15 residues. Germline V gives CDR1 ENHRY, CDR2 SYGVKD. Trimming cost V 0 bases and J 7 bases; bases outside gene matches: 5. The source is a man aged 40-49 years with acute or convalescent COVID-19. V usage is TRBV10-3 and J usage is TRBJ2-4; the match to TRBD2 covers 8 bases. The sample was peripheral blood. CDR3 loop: CAISESTGGPNIQYF. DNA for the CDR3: TGTGCCATCAGTGAGTCGACGGGAGGGCCGAACATTCAGTACTTC.